These 14 T cell receptor beta chains originate from one sample sequenced in a study of blood T cell repertoires in COVID-19. Data came from immunoSEQ multiplex PCR; TCRdb stores just in-frame clones and leaves some out. The sample shows 250,000 to 350,000 clones, roughly 90% of them seen only once. The source material was peripheral blood. The receptor source for this set is a man between 18 and 35 years old who had recovered from COVID-19.

The V call is TRBV18, the J call TRBJ1-2; 8 bases are shared with TRBD1. The CDR3 has 13 residues. Germline lookup yields CDR1 KGHSH and CDR2 LQKENI. Trimming removed 6 bases from V and 3 bases from J; junction bases left unmatched: 3. The CDR3 DNA follows: TGTGCCAGCTCGACAGGGGACCACTATGGCTACACCTTC. Its translation: CASSTGDHYGYTF.

J is TRBJ2-3 and V is TRBV11-3; 7 bases fit TRBD2. CDR1 and CDR2 (germline): SGHNT, YENEEA. V shed 1 base, J shed 6 bases, and the junction held 1 base outside the gene matches. The CDR3 extends over 13 amino acids. This CDR3 reads CASSLAGGDTQYF. The CDR3 DNA is TGTGCCAGCAGCTTAGCGGGGGGTGATACGCAGTATTTT.

This sequence joins TRBV6-4 and TRBJ1-5, with no clear D. The CDR3 contains 15 residues. Trimming pared 5 bases from V and 1 base from J, leaving 12 bases between. Germline V gives CDR1 MRHNA, CDR2 SNTAGT. CDR3 amino acids: CASSPSSGSNQPQHF. The CDR3 bases are TGTGCCAGCAGTCCATCCTCGGGGAGCAATCAGCCCCAGCATTTT.

V usage is TRBV9 and J usage is TRBJ1-1; possibly TRBD1 for D (6 bases). CDR1 and CDR2 (germline): SGDLS, YYNGEE. The CDR3 runs to 13 residues. V lost 5 bases to trimming and J lost 0 bases, with 8 bases between them. The CDR3 DNA sequence: TGTGCCAGCAGTACAGGGATGAACACTGAAGCTTTCTTT. Translation: CASSTGMNTEAFF.

The chain combines TRBV5-4 with TRBJ2-3, with TRBD2 identical over 10 bases. The CDR3 is made up of 14 amino acids. CDR1 SGHNT and CDR2 YYREEE come from the germline V gene (reference sequence). V gave up 3 bases and J gave up 4 bases; unmatched junction bases: 2. The CDR3 spells CASSSSGSADTQYF. The DNA for the CDR3 is TGTGCCAGCAGCTCTAGCGGGAGCGCAGATACGCAGTATTTT.

J is TRBJ2-1 and V is TRBV11-3; 11 bases align to TRBD2. The CDR3 covers 15 residues. The trim removed 5 bases at V and 8 bases at J, leaving 8 bases unmatched. The germline gives CDR1 SGHNT, CDR2 YENEEA. The CDR3 here is CASSPTSGRLYEQFF. The CDR3 DNA reads as TGTGCCAGCAGCCCAACTAGCGGGAGATTGTATGAGCAGTTCTTC.

This chain uses TRBV7-9 with TRBJ1-2; 8 nucleotides line up with TRBD1. CDR1 and CDR2 from the germline V gene are SEHNR and FQNEAQ (reference sequence). The CDR3 sequence is 14 residues long. The V and J ends lost 4 bases and 3 bases, in that order; junction bases with no gene match: 4. CDR3 sequence: CASSYLQGDYGYTF. CDR3 bases: TGTGCCAGCAGCTACCTACAGGGGGACTATGGCTACACCTTC.

The V call is TRBV5-4, the J call TRBJ2-7; a possible D gene is TRBD2 (7 bases). V dropped 1 base and J dropped 2 bases, with 13 bases sitting between them. This CDR3 is 15 amino acids long. Germline loops: CDR1 SGHNT, CDR2 YYREEE (reference sequence). The chain's CDR3 is CASSLKAGQPYEQYF. As DNA, the CDR3 is TGTGCCAGCAGCTTGAAAGCGGGACAACCCTACGAGCAGTACTTC.

The gene calls are TRBV19 and TRBJ2-5, with D perhaps matching TRBD1 (6 bases). Trimming pared 8 bases from V and 1 base from J, leaving 17 bases between. This CDR3 contains 15 residues. From germline, CDR1 is LNHDA and CDR2 SQIVND (reference sequence). CDR3 in amino acids: CASRTQGRTQETQYF. In DNA, the CDR3 is TGTGCCAGTCGAACTCAGGGGAGAACCCAAGAGACCCAGTACTTC.

V gene TRBV4-2 combines with J gene TRBJ2-4; D perhaps matches TRBD2 (6 bases). CDR1 is LGHNA and CDR2 is YNFKEQ in the germline V gene. This CDR3 has 13 residues. The ends were cut back, 6 bases at V and 8 bases at J, with 14 bases in the middle. CDR3 DNA: TGTGCCAGCAGGGGATCGGGGGTGGACATTCAGTACTTC. The encoded protein is CASRGSGVDIQYF.

The chain carries TRBV2 and TRBJ2-1, with 9 bases matching TRBD2. The germline gives CDR1 SNHLY, CDR2 FYNNEI. The CDR3 consists of 16 residues. V shed 1 base, J shed 5 bases, and the junction held 6 bases outside the gene matches. The CDR3 nucleotides read TGTGCCAGCAGTGAAGGTAGCGGGGGTTTAAACAATGAGCAGTTCTTC. It encodes CASSEGSGGLNNEQFF.

The chain links TRBV27 to TRBJ1-5; D unresolved. The V gene's germline CDR1 is MNHEY and CDR2 SMNVEV (reference sequence). There are 12 residues in the CDR3. Trimming pared 3 bases from V and 5 bases from J, leaving 5 bases between. Here the CDR3 DNA reads TGTGCCAGCAGTTTCCCAGATCAGCCCCAGCATTTT. Its protein is CASSFPDQPQHF.

This rearrangement joins TRBV27 to TRBJ2-1, with D unclear. The ends were cut back, 2 bases at V and 3 bases at J, with 5 bases in the middle. Germline V gives CDR1 MNHEY, CDR2 SMNVEV (reference sequence). CDR3 length: 13 amino acids. The CDR3 DNA sequence: TGTGCCAGCAGTTTAGAGCGCTACAATGAGCAGTTCTTC. It is translated as CASSLERYNEQFF.

V is TRBV11-2 and J is TRBJ2-3; a weak D match, TRBD2 (6 bases). V was shortened by 9 bases and J by 5 bases, with 18 bases between the two germline ends. Germline CDR1 is SGHAT and CDR2 is FQNNGV. The CDR3 totals 14 residues. The CDR3 sequence: CASDPAREIDTQYF. CDR3 in DNA: TGTGCCAGTGACCCGGCGCGGGAAATAGATACGCAGTATTTT.